This entry concerns a single T cell receptor beta chain. No antigen is known for it. The data stem from a study of cytomegalovirus exposure and HLA in healthy donors. The study's findings and limits: CMV serostatus was the sole immune exposure data available.

Per the germline V gene, CDR1 is ENHRY and CDR2 is SYGVKD. CDR3 length equals 17 residues. Trimming left V 3 bases short and J 4 bases short, with 20 bases between. These donors, healthy bone marrow donors, were studied. In the PCR, 60 Vbeta and 13 Jbeta primers were used. Repertoires were generated with immunoSEQ multiplex PCR, while TCRdb's copy carries only in-frame clones and drops some. The sample consists of approximately 110,000 clones, roughly 80% of them appearing once. V is TRBV10-3 and J is TRBJ2-3, with D possibly matching TRBD2 (7 bases). The sequenced sample consisted of PBMCs. The clonotype originates from a middle-aged woman in good health and CMV-seronegative. CDR3 in amino acids: CAISDPSVGGGADTQYF. The CDR3 DNA follows: TGTGCCATCAGTGACCCGTCCGTGGGAGGGGGGGCAGATACGCAGTATTTT.